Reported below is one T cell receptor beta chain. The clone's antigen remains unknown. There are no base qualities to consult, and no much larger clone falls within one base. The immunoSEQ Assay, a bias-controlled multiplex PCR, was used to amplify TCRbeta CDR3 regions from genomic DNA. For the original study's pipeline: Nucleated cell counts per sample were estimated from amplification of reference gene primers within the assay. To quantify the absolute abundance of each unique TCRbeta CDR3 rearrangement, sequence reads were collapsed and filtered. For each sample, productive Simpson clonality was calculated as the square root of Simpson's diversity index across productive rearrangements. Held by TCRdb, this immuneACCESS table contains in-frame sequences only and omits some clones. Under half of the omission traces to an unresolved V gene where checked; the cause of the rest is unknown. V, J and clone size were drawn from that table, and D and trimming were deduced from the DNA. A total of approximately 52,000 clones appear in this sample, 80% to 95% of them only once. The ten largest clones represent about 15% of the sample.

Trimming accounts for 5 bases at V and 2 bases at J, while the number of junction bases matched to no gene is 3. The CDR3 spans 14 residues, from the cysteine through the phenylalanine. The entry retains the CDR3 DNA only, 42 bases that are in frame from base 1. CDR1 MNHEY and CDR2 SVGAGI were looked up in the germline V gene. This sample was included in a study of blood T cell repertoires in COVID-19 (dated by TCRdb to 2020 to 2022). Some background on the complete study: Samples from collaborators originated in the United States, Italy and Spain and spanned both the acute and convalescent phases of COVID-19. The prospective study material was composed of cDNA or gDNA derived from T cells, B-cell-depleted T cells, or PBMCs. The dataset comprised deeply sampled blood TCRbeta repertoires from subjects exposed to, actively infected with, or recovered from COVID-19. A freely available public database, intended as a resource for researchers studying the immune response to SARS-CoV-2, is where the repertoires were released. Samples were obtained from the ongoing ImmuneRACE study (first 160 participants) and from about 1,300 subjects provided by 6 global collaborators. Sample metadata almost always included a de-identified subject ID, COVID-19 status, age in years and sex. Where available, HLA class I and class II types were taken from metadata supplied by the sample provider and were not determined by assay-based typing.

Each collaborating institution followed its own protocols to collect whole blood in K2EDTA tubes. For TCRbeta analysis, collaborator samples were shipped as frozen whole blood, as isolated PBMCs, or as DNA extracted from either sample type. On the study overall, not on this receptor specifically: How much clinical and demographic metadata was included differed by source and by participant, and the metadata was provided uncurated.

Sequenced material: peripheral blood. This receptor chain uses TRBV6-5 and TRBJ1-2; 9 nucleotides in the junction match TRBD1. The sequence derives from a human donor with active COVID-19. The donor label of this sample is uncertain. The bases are TGTGCCAGCAGTCCGACAGGGGGGAACTATGGCTACACCTTC. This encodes CASSPTGGNYGYTF.